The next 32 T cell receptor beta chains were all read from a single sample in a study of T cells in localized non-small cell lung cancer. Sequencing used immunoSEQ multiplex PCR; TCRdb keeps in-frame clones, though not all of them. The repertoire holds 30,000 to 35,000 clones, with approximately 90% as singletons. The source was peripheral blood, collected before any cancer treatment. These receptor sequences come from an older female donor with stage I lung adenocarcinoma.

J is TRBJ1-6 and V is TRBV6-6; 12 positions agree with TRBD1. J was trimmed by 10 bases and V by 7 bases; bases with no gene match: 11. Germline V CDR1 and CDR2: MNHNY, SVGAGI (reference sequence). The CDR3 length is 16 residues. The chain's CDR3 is CASTNAGTGGLSPLHF. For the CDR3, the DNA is TGTGCCAGCACTAACGCGGGGACAGGGGGCTTATCACCCCTCCACTTT.

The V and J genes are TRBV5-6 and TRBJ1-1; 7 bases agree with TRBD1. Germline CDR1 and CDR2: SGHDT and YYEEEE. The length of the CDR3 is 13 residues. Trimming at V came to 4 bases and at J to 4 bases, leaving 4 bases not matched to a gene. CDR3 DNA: TGTGCCAGCAGCCGACAGGGATTCACTGAAGCTTTCTTT. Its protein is CASSRQGFTEAFF.

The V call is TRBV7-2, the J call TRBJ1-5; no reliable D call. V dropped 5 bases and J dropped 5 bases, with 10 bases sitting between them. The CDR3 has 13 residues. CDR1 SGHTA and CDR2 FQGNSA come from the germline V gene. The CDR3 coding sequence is TGTGCCAGCAGCGTCCGACTTGATCAGCCCCAGCATTTT. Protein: CASSVRLDQPQHF.

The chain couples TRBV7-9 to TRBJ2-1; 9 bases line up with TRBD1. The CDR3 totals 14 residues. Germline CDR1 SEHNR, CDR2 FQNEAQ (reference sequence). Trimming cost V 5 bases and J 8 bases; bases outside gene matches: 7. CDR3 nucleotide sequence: TGTGCCAGCAGCCCGGGACAGGGAAAGGATGAGCAGTTCTTC. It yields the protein CASSPGQGKDEQFF.

The CDR3 nucleotides read TGTGCCAGCAGTCTCACGGGGGGTCTGGCTGAAGCTTTCTTT. Translated: CASSLTGGLAEAFF. The chain is built from TRBV6-6 and TRBJ1-1; D perhaps matches TRBD1 (5 bases). V was shortened by 5 bases and J by 6 bases, with 16 bases between the two germline ends. CDR1 is MNHNY and CDR2 is SVGAGI in the germline V gene (reference sequence). The CDR3 is 14 residues long.

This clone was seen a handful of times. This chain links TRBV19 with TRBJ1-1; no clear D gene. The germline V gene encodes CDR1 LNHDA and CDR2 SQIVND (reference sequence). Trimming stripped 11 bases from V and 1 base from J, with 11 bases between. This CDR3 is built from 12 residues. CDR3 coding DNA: TGTGCCGTAGGACGGAGGAACACTGAAGCTTTCTTT. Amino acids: CAVGRRNTEAFF.

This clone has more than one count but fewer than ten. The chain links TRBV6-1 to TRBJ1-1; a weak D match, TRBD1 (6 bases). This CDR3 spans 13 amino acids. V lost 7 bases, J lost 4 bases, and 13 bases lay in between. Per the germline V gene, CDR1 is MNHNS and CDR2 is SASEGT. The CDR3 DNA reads TGTGCCAGCAACCCAAGGGGGGGCACTGAAGCTTTCTTT. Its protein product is CASNPRGGTEAFF.

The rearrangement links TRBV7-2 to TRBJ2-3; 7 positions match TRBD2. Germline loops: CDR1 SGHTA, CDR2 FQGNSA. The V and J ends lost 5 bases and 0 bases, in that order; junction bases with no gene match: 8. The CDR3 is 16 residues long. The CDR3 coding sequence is TGTGCCAGCAGCAGCGGGAACACTTGGAGCACAGATACGCAGTATTTT. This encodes CASSSGNTWSTDTQYF.

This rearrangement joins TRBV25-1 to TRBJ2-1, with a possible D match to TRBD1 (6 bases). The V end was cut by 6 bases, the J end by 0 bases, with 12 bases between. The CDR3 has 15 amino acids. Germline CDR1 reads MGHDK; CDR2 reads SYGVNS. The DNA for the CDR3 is TGTGCCAGCAGCGGACAGTTAAGCTCCTACAATGAGCAGTTCTTC. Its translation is CASSGQLSSYNEQFF.

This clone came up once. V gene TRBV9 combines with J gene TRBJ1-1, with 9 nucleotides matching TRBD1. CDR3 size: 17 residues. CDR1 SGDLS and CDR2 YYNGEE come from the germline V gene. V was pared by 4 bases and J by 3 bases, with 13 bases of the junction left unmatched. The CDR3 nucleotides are TGTGCCAGCAGCCCGCCCTCCGGGACAGGGTGGGACACTGAAGCTTTCTTT. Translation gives CASSPPSGTGWDTEAFF.

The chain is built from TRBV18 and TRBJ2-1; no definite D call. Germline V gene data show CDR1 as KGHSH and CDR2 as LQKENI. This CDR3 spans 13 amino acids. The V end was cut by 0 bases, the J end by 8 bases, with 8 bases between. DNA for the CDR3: TGTGCCAGCTCACCACCGGGCGGCTATGAGCAGTTCTTC. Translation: CASSPPGGYEQFF.

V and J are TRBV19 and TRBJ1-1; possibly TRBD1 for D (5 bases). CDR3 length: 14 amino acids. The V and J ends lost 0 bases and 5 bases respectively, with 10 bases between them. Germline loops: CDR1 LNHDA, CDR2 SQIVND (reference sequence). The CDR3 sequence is CASSIEGANTEAFF. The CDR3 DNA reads TGTGCCAGTAGTATAGAAGGGGCGAATACTGAAGCTTTCTTT.

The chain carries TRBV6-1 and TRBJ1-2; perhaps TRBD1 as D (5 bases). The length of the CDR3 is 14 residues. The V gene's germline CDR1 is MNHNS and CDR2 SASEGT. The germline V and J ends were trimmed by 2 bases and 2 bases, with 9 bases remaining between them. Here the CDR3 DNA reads TGTGCCAGCAGTGAATTGGGGGGGAACTATGGCTACACCTTC. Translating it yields CASSELGGNYGYTF.

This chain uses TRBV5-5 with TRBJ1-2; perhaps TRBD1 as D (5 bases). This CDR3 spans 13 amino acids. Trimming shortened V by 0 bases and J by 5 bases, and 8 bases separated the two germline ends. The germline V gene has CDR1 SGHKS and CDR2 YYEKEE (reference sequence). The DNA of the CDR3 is TGTGCCAGCAGCTTGGCCCAGGGATATGGCTACACCTTC. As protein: CASSLAQGYGYTF.

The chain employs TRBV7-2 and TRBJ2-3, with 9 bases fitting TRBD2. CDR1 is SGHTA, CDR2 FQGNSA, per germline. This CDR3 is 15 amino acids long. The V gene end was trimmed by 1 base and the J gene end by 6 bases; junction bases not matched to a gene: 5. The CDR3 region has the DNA TGTGCCAGCAGCTTAGGGGCTAGCGGGGCTGATACGCAGTATTTT. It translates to CASSLGASGADTQYF.

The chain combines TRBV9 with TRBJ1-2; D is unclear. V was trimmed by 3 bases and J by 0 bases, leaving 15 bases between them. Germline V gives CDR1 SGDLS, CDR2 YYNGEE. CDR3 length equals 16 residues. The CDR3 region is CASSATPDGSNYGYTF. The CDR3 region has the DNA TGTGCCAGCAGCGCAACTCCCGACGGTTCTAACTATGGCTACACCTTC.

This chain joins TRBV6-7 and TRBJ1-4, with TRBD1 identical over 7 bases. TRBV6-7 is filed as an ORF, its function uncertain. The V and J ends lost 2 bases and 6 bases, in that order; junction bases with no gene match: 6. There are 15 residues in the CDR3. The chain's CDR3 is CASSYTAGGDEKLFF. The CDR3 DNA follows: TGTGCCAGCAGTTACACCGCAGGGGGGGATGAAAAACTGTTTTTT.

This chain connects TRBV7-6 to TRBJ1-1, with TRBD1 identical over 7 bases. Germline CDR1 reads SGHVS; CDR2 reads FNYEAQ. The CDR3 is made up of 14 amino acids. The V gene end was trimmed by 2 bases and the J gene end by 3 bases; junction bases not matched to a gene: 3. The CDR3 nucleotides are TGTGCCAGCAGCTTAAGACAGGGAGACACTGAAGCTTTCTTT. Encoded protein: CASSLRQGDTEAFF.

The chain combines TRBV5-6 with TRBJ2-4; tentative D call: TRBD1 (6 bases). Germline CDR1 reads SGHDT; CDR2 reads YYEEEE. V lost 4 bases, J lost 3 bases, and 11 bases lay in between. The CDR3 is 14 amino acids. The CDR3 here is CASSLQGSKNIQYF. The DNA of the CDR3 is TGTGCCAGCAGCCTACAGGGAAGCAAAAACATTCAGTACTTC.

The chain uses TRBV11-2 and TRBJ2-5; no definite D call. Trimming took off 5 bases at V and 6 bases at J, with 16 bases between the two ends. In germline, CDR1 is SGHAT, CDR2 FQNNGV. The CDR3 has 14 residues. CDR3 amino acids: CASSPREPSQTQYF. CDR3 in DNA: TGTGCCAGCAGCCCTCGAGAGCCCTCGCAGACCCAGTACTTC.

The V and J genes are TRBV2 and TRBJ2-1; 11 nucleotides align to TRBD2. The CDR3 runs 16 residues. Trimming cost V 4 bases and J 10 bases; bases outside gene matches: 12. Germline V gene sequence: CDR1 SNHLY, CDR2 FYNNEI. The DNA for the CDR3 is TGTGCCAGCAGTGTTATTAGCGGGGGGGCCGGAGGAGAGCAGTTCTTC. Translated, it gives CASSVISGGAGGEQFF.

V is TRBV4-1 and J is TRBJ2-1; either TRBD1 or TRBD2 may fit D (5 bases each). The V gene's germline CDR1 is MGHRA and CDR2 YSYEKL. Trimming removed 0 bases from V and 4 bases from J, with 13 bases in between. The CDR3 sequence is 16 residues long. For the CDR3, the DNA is TGCGCCAGCAGCCAAGAGGCTTCCGGGACGTACAATGAGCAGTTCTTC. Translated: CASSQEASGTYNEQFF.

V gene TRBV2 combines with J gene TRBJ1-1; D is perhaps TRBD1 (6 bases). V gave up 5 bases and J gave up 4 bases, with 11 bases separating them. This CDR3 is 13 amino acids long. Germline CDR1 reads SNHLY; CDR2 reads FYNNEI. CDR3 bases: TGTGCCAGCAGTATGGACAGTCTCACTGAAGCTTTCTTT. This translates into CASSMDSLTEAFF. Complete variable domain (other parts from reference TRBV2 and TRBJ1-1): EPEVTQTPSHQVTQMGQEVILRCVPISNHLYFYWYRQILGQKVEFLVSFYNNEISEKSEIFDDQFSVERPDGSNFTLKIRSTKLEDSAMYFCASSMDSLTEAFFGQGTRLTVV.

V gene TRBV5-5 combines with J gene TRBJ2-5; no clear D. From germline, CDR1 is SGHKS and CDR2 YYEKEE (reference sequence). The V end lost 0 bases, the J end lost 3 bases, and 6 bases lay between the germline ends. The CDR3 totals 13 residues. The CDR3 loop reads CASSLEEEETQYF. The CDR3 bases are TGTGCCAGCAGCTTGGAAGAAGAAGAGACCCAGTACTTC. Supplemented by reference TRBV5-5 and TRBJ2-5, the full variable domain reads DAGVTQSPTHLIKTRGQQVTLRCSPISGHKSVSWYQQVLGQGPQFIFQYYEKEERGRGNFPDRFSARQFPNYSSELNVNALLLGDSALYLCASSLEEEETQYFGPGTRLLVL.

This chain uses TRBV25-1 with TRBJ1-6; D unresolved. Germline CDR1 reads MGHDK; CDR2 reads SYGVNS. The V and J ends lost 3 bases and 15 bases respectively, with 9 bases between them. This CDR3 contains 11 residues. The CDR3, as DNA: TGTGCCAGCAGTGACTTATCTCTCCTCCACTTT. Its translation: CASSDLSLLHF.

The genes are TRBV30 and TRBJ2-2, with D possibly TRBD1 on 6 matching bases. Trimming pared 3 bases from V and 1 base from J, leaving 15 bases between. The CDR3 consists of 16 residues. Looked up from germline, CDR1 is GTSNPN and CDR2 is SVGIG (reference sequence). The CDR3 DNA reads TGTGCCTGGAGCAGTAAAGGACAGCAGAACACCGGGGAGCTGTTTTTT. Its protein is CAWSSKGQQNTGELFF.

The CDR3: CASSTRTGAGTEAFF. The CDR3 region has the DNA TGCGCCAGCAGCACACGGACAGGGGCGGGCACTGAAGCTTTCTTT. V is TRBV5-1 and J is TRBJ1-1; 9 positions match TRBD1. This CDR3 has 15 residues. Germline CDR1 is SGHRS and CDR2 is YFSETQ. V lost 4 bases to trimming and J lost 4 bases; unmatched junction nucleotides: 8.

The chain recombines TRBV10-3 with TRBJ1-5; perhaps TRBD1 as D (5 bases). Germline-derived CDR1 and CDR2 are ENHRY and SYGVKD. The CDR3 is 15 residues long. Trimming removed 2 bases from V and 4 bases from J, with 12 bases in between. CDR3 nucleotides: TGTGCCATCAGTGAGCGACGGGACGGAAATCAGCCCCAGCATTTT. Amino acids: CAISERRDGNQPQHF.

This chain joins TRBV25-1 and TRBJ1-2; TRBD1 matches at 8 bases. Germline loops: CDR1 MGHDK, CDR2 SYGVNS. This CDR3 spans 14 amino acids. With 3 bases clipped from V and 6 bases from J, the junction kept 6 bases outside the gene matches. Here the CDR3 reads CASSDPTGVNGYTF. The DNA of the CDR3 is TGTGCCAGCAGTGATCCGACAGGGGTAAATGGCTACACCTTC.

The CDR3: CASSLAGEQYF. CDR3 DNA sequence: TGTGCCAGCAGCTTAGCCGGCGAGCAGTACTTC. This rearrangement joins TRBV7-2 to TRBJ2-7, with D uncertain. Trimming removed 0 bases from V and 6 bases from J, with 3 bases in between. The CDR3 loop spans 11 amino acids. Looked up from germline, CDR1 is SGHTA and CDR2 is FQGNSA.

The CDR3 bases are TGTGCCAGCAGTTTACCCTTTGAGGTACATGTCTATGGCTACACCTTC. Residues: CASSLPFEVHVYGYTF. The chain employs TRBV27 and TRBJ1-2, with D unclear. The CDR3 spans 16 residues. CDR1 MNHEY and CDR2 SMNVEV come from the germline V gene (reference sequence). V lost 2 bases and J lost 4, with 17 bases in between.

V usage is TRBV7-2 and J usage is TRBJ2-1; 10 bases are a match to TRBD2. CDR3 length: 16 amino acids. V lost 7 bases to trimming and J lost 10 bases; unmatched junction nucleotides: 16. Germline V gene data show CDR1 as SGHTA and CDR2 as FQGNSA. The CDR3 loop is CASTTPGASGGLEQFF. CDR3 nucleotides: TGTGCCAGCACCACCCCTGGGGCTAGCGGGGGCCTGGAGCAGTTCTTC.